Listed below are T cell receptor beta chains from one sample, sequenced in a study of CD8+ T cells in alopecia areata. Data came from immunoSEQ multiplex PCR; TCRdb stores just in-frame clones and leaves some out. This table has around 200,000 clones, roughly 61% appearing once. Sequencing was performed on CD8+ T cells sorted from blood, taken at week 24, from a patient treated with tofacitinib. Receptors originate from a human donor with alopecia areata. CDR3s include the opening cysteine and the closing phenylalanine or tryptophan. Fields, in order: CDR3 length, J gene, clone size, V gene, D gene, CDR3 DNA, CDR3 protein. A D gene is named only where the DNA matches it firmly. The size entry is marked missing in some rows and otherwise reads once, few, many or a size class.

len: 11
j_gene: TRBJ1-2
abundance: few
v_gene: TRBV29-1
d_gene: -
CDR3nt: TGCAGCGTTGAGCGGCGAAAAGGCTACACCTTC
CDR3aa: CSVERRKGYTF

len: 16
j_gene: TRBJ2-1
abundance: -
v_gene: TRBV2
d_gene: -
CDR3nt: TGTGCCAGCAGTGAAGGTAGAAGGGTGGTCTACAATGAGCAGTTCTTC
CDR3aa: CASSEGRRVVYNEQFF

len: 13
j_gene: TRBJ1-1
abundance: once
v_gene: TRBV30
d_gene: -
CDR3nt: TGTGCCTGGAGTATCAGGGTGAACACTGAAGCTTTCTTT
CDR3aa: CAWSIRVNTEAFF

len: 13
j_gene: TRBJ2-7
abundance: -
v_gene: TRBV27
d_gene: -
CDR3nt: TGTGCCAGCAGTTTAGGGGGGCGGTACGAGCAGTACTTC
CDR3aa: CASSLGGRYEQYF

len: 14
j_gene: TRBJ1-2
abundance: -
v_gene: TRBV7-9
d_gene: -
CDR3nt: TGTGCCAGCAGCTACGACAGGACCGACTATGGCTACACCTTC
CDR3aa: CASSYDRTDYGYTF

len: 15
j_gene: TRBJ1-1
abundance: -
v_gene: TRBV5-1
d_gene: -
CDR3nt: TGCGCCAGCAGCTTGGCCGTGGGCGGGAACACTGAAGCTTTCTTT
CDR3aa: CASSLAVGGNTEAFF

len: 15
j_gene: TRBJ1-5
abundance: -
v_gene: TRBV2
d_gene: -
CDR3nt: TGTGCCAGCAGTGACATGCCTAGCTGGAATCAGCCCCAGCATTTT
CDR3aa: CASSDMPSWNQPQHF

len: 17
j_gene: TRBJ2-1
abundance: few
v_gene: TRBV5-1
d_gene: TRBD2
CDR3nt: TGCGCCAGCAGCCCTACGGGGGGGTTAAGGGGACACAATGAGCAGTTCTTC
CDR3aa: CASSPTGGLRGHNEQFF

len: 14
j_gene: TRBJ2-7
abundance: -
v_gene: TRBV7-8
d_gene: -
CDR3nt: TGTGCCAGCAGCACACCCTCAGGACCCTACGAGCAGTACTTC
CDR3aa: CASSTPSGPYEQYF

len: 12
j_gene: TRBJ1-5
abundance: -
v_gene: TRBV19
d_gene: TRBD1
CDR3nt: TGTGCCGGGAGGACAGGGAATCAGCCCCAGCATTTT
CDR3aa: CAGRTGNQPQHF

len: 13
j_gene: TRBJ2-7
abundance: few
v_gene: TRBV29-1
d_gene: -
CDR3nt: TGCAGCGTTGAGGGCCTACAGGGTCCCGAGCAGTACTTC
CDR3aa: CSVEGLQGPEQYF

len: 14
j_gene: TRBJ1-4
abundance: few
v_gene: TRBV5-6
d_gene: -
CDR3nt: TGTGCCAGCAGCTTGCTGGGTTTTCGTGAAAAACTGTTTTTT
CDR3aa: CASSLLGFREKLFF

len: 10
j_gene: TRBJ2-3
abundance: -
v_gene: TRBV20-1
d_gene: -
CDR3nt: TGCAGTGCTATATCAGATACGCAGTATTTT
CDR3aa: CSAISDTQYF

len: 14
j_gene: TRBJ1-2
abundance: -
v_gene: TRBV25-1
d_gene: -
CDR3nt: TGTGCCAGCAGTGACAAATGGTCTAACTATGGCTACACCTTC
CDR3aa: CASSDKWSNYGYTF

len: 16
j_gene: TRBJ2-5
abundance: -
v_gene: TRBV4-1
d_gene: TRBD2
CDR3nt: TGCGCCAGCAGCCAAGACCAGCGGGGGGCCCAAGAGACCCAGTACTTC
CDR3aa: CASSQDQRGAQETQYF

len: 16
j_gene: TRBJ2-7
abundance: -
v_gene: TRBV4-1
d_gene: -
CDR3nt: TGCGCCAGCAGCCAAGACTCTCCTCAGGGCTCCTACGAGCAGTACTTC
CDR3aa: CASSQDSPQGSYEQYF

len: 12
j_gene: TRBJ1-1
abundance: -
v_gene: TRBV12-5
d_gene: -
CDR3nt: TGTGCTAGTGGTTTGGGTCTTACTGAAGCTTTCTTT
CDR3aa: CASGLGLTEAFF

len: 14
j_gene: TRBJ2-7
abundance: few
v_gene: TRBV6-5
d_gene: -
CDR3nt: TGTGCCAGCAGTTTACAGGGAGCCAACTACGAGCAGTACTTC
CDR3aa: CASSLQGANYEQYF

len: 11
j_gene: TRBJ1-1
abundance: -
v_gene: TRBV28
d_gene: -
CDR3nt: TGTGCCAGCAGTTACGCCGGGGAAGCTTTCTTT
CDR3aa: CASSYAGEAFF

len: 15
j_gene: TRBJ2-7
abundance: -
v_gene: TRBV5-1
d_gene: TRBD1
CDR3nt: TGCGCCAGCAGCTTGGTCCGCAACAGGGGGCACGAGCAGTACTTC
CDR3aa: CASSLVRNRGHEQYF

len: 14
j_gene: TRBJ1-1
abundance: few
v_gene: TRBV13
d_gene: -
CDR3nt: TGTGCCAGCAGCTTAGGCCATGGAGGCGTGGGGGCTTTCTTT
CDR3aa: CASSLGHGGVGAFF

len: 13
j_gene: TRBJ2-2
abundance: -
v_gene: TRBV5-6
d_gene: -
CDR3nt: TGTGCCAGCACCAAAGGGGAGACCGGGGAGCTGTTTTTT
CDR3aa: CASTKGETGELFF

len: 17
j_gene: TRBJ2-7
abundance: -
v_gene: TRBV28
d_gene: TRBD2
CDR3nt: TGTGCCAGCAGTTTACCGACGGTAGGGACTAGGTCGTACGAGCAGTACTTC
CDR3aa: CASSLPTVGTRSYEQYF

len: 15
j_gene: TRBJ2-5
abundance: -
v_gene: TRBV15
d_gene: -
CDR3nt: TGTGCCACCAGCAGAAGACAGGGCGGAGGGGAGACCCAGTACTTC
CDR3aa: CATSRRQGGGETQYF

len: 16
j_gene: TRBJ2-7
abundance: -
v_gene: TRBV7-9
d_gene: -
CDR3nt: TGTGCCAGCAGCTTAAGGGACTTGGAGGGAGGATACGAGCAGTACTTC
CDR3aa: CASSLRDLEGGYEQYF

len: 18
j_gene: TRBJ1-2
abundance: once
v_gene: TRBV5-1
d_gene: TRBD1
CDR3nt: TGCGCCAGCAGCAACTCCGGGGACAGGCACCTTCTTCGGAATGGCTACACCTTC
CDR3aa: CASSNSGDRHLLRNGYTF

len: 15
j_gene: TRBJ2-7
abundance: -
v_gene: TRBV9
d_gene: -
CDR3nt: TGTGCCAGCAGCGTAGGGTGGGGGAGCTCCTACGAGCAGTACTTC
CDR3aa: CASSVGWGSSYEQYF

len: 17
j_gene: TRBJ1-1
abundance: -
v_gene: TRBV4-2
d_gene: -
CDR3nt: TGTGCCAGCAGCCAATCTATCGACAGTCACATGAACACTGAAGCTTTCTTT
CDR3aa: CASSQSIDSHMNTEAFF

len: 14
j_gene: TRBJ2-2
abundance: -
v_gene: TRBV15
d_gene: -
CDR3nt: TGTGCCACCGAAGGGGGGCTTAACACCGGGGAGCTGTTTTTT
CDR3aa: CATEGGLNTGELFF

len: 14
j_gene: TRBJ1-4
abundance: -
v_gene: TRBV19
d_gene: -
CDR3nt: TGTGCCAGTAGTGGGGCAGTGCTTAATGAAAAACTGTTTTTT
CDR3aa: CASSGAVLNEKLFF

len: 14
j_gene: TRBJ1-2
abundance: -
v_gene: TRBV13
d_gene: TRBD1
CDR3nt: TGTGCCAGCAGCTCCGGACAGGGCCACTATGGCTACACCTTC
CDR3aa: CASSSGQGHYGYTF

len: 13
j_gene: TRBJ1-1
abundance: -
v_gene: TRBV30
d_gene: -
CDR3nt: TGTGCCTGGGGGTGGGGGATAGACACTGAAGCTTTCTTT
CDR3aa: CAWGWGIDTEAFF

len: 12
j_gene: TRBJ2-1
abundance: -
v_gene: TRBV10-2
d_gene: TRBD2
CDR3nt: TGCGCCATTAGCGGGGACTACAATGAGCAGTTCTTC
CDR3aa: CAISGDYNEQFF

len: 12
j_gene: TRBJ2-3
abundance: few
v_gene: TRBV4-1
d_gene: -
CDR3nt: TGCGCCAGCTCGGGTACCCCAGATACGCAGTATTTT
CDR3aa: CASSGTPDTQYF

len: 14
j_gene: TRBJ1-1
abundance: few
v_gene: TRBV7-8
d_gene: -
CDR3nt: TGTGCCAGCAGCTTATCTAAGTCTGGGACTGAAGCTTTCTTT
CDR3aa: CASSLSKSGTEAFF

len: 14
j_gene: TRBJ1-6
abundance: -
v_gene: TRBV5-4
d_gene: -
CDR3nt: TGTGCCGGGAGCGGGGAGGGGACGAATTCACCCCTCCACTTT
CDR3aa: CAGSGEGTNSPLHF

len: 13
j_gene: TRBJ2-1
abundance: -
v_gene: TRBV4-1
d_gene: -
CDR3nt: TGCGCCAGCAGCCGACGACAGAACAATGAGCAGTTCTTC
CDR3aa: CASSRRQNNEQFF

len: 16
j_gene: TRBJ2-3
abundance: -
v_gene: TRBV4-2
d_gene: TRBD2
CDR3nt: TGTGCCAGCAGCCAAGATCGTAGCGGGGGCACAGATACGCAGTATTTT
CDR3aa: CASSQDRSGGTDTQYF

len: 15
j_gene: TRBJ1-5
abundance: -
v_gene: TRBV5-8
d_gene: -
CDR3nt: TGTGCCAGCAGCTTTTACGGGGGGATGGATCAGCCCCAGCATTTT
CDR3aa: CASSFYGGMDQPQHF

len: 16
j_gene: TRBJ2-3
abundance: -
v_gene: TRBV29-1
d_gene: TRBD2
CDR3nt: TGCAGCAAAGGGACTAGCGGATTGTGGCTACCAGATACGCAGTATTTT
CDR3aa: CSKGTSGLWLPDTQYF

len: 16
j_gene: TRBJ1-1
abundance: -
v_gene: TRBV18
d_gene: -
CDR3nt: TGTGCCAGCTCACCACCCCCGAGGTTCATGAACACTGAAGCTTTCTTT
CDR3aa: CASSPPPRFMNTEAFF

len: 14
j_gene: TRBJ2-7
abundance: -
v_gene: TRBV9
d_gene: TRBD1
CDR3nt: TGTGCCAGCAGCCCGGGACAGGATTCCTACGAGCAGTACTTC
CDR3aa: CASSPGQDSYEQYF

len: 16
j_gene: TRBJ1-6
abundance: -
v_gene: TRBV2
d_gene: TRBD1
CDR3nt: TGTGCCAGCAGTGAATCGAGGACAGGGGGAATCTCACCCCTCCACTTT
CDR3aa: CASSESRTGGISPLHF

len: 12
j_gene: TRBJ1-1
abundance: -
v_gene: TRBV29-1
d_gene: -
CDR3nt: TGCAGCGTTGAGCATCGAGGGACTGAAGCTTTCTTT
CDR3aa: CSVEHRGTEAFF

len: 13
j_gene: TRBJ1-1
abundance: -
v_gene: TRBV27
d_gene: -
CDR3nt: TGTGCCAGCAGTTTATCCTGGAACACTGAAGCTTTCTTT
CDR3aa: CASSLSWNTEAFF

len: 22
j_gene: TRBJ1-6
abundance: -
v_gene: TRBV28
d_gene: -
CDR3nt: TGTGCCAGCAGTTTATCCAACTCAGTCAGGGCTCGGGAATTGGAGGCGAATTCACCCCTCCACTTT
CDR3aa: CASSLSNSVRARELEANSPLHF

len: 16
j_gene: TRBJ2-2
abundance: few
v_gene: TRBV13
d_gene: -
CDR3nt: TGTGCCAGCAGCTCCGCCGAGTTTTGGAGCACCGGGGAGCTGTTTTTT
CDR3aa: CASSSAEFWSTGELFF

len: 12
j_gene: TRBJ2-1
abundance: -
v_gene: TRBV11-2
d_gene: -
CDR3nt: TGTGCCAGCAGCTTATCGGGCAATGAGCAGTTCTTC
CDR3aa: CASSLSGNEQFF

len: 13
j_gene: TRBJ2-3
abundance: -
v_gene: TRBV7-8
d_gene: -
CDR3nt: TGTGCCAGCAGCTCAGAAGTCACAGATACGCAGTATTTT
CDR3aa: CASSSEVTDTQYF

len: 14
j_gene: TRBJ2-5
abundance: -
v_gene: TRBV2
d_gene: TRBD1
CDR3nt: TGTGCCAGCAGCCCCGGGACAGGGGATGAGACCCAGTACTTC
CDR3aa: CASSPGTGDETQYF

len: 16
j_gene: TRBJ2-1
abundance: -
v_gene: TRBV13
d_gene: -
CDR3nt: TGTGCCAGCAGCTTAGAGCCGGGGGCGGCTTACAATGAGCAGTTCTTC
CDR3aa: CASSLEPGAAYNEQFF

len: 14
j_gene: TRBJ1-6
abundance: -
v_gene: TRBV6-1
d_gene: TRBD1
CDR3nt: TGTGCCGCCAGACAGGGATTGGAGGAGTCACCCCTCCACTTT
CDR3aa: CAARQGLEESPLHF

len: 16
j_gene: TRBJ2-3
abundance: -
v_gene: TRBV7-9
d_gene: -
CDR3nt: TGTGCCAGCAGCTTAATAGCCCAGCGTAGCACAGATACGCAGTATTTT
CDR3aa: CASSLIAQRSTDTQYF